The 21 T cell receptor beta chains in this list originate from one sample, sequenced in a study of blood T cells in healthy people across ages. With a J-beta primer mix and a sample-barcoded 5' primer, a second PCR ran roughly 6 to 11 cycles. TCRdb itself ran the 5' RACE reads through MiXCR, one entry per CDR3 protein. The sample shows approximately 1,700,000 distinct CDR3 sequences, about 39% of them seen only once. What was sequenced was blood. The receptors here all came from a human donor in good health.

This clonotype was observed once. The J gene is TRBJ1-1, the V gene TRBV2; D perhaps matches TRBD1 (5 bases). Trimming took 7 bases from V and 0 from J, leaving 12 bases between them. Germline-derived CDR1 and CDR2 are SNHLY and FYNNEI. CDR3 length: 14 residues. CDR3 sequence: CASTPGEVNTEAFF. The CDR3 bases are TGTGCCAGCACCCCGGGGGAGGTGAACACTGAAGCTTTCTTT.

The chain joins TRBV7-7 to TRBJ2-5, with a weak D call TRBD1 (6 bases). Germline V gives CDR1 SSHAT, CDR2 FNYEAQ (reference sequence). CDR3 size: 15 residues. Trimming took off 5 bases at V and 7 bases at J, with 20 bases between the two ends. CDR3 amino acids: CASSPRTEPEGTQYF. The CDR3, as DNA: TGTGCCAGCAGCCCACGGACAGAACCCGAAGGGACCCAGTACTTC. The whole variable domain, filled in from reference TRBV7-7 and TRBJ2-5, reads GAGVSQSPRYKVTKRGQDVTLRCDPISSHATLYWYQQALGQGPEFLTYFNYEAQPDKSGLPSDRFSAERPEGSISTLTIQRTEQRDSAMYRCASSPRTEPEGTQYFGPGTRLLVL.

The V gene is TRBV11-2, the J gene TRBJ1-6, with a tentative D call TRBD1 (5 bases). The CDR3 is 15 residues long. Trimming took off 6 bases at V and 7 bases at J, with 16 bases between the two ends. Germline V gives CDR1 SGHAT, CDR2 FQNNGV. CDR3 bases: TGTGCCAGCAGGCTACCGGGACGGCCCAATTCACCCCTCCACTTT. It encodes CASRLPGRPNSPLHF. The whole variable domain, remainder taken from reference TRBV11-2 and TRBJ1-6, is EAGVAQSPRYKIIEKRQSVAFWCNPISGHATLYWYQQILGQGPKLLIQFQNNGVVDDSQLPKDRFSAERLKGVDSTLKIQPAKLEDSAVYLCASRLPGRPNSPLHFGNGTRLTVT.

This clonotype has at least ten counts. Mismatch with germline at one junction end may stem from a read error. The V call is TRBV5-1, the J call TRBJ2-3; weak D call: TRBD1 (5 bases). Germline values: CDR1 SGHRS, CDR2 YFSETQ. The CDR3 runs to 11 residues. CDR3: CASQGGDTQYF. The CDR3 bases are TGTGCCAGCCAGGGTGGAGATACGCAGTATTTT.

This clonotype occurred a few times. The chain is built from TRBV7-2 and TRBJ2-3, with D possibly being TRBD1 or TRBD2 (6 bases each). V lost 4 bases, J lost 2 bases, and 19 bases lay in between. CDR1 and CDR2 (germline): SGHTA, FQGNSA. This CDR3 is built from 17 residues. CDR3 coding DNA: TGTGCCAGCAGCTCCGAGCTATACGGGGGCATCACAGATACGCAGTATTTT. Translating gives CASSSELYGGITDTQYF.

CDR3 sequence reads: CASRHFSTGEAFF. The CDR3 DNA reads as TGTGCCAGCAGACACTTCTCGACGGGCGAAGCTTTCTTT. V and J are TRBV11-1 and TRBJ1-1, with D uncertain. There are 13 residues in the CDR3. Germline loops: CDR1 SGHAT, CDR2 FQDESV (reference sequence). Trimming stripped 6 bases from V and 8 bases from J, with 16 bases between.

V gene TRBV6-2 or TRBV6-3 combines with J gene TRBJ1-5, with 8 bases identical to TRBD1. Germline V gene data show CDR1 as MNHEY and CDR2 as SVGEGT. The J segment lost 0 bases and the V segment lost 6 bases, leaving 10 bases of the junction unmatched. CDR3 size: 17 residues. The CDR3 reads CASRGQDRTGSNQPQHF. The CDR3 DNA reads as TGTGCCAGCAGGGGACAGGACCGAACGGGTAGCAATCAGCCCCAGCATTTT.

J is TRBJ2-3 and V is TRBV5-1; D is possibly TRBD1 (6 bases). The length of the CDR3 is 14 residues. CDR1 is SGHRS, CDR2 YFSETQ, per germline. Trimming took 5 bases from V and 4 from J, leaving 14 bases between them. CDR3 protein: CASRSTGSADTQYF. The CDR3, as DNA: TGCGCCAGCAGGTCCACAGGGAGCGCAGATACGCAGTATTTT. Together with reference TRBV5-1 and TRBJ2-3, the CDR3 gives the full variable domain: KAGVTQTPRYLIKTRGQQVTLSCSPISGHRSVSWYQQTPGQGLQFLFEYFSETQRNKGNFPGRFSGRQFSNSRSEMNVSTLELGDSALYLCASRSTGSADTQYFGPGTRLTVL.

This clonotype was seen only a few times. The J gene is TRBJ2-1, the V gene TRBV29-1, with unresolved D. Trimming shortened V by 5 bases and J by 4 bases, and 6 bases separated the two germline ends. The germline V gene has CDR1 SQVTM and CDR2 ANQGSEA. The CDR3 is 11 amino acids. The CDR3 sequence: CSVYIYNEQFF. Here the CDR3 DNA reads TGCAGCGTTTACATTTACAATGAGCAGTTCTTC.

This clonotype was observed a few times. This chain joins TRBV7-6 and TRBJ2-3; 8 nucleotides align to TRBD1. The CDR3 spans 16 residues. CDR1 and CDR2 (germline): SGHVS, FNYEAQ. V shed 5 bases, J shed 0 bases, and the junction held 7 bases outside the gene matches. The CDR3 is CASSGPGGVSTDTQYF. CDR3 coding DNA: TGTGCCAGCAGCGGCCCAGGGGGCGTGAGCACAGATACGCAGTATTTT.

This clonotype has just a few counts. The gene calls are TRBV27 and TRBJ2-7, with D unresolved. The V and J ends lost 2 bases and 4 bases respectively, with 12 bases between them. The germline CDR1 and CDR2 sequences are MNHEY and SMNVEV (reference sequence). This CDR3 is 14 amino acids long. CDR3 DNA sequence: TGTGCCAGCAGTTTAAGGTCTTCCTTTTACGAGCAGTACTTC. Translating gives CASSLRSSFYEQYF.

This clonotype occurred a few times. The gene calls are TRBV6-1 and TRBJ1-2, with 7 bases that match TRBD1. CDR3 length: 15 residues. Trimming took 7 bases from V and 4 from J; bases not matched to a gene: 12. Germline loops: CDR1 MNHNS, CDR2 SASEGT. The CDR3 protein is CASIQPTGISYGYTF. The CDR3 DNA sequence: TGTGCCAGCATTCAACCGACAGGGATCAGCTATGGCTACACCTTC.

The sample holds a few counts of this clonotype. This chain joins TRBV7-2 and TRBJ2-7; D possibly corresponds to TRBD2 (7 bases). This CDR3 is 15 amino acids long. Trimming cost V 5 bases and J 0 bases, with 14 bases left between them. Germline V gene data show CDR1 as SGHTA and CDR2 as FQGNSA. The CDR3 DNA reads TGTGCCAGCAGCGGGGCGGGGGCAGGCTCCTACGAGCAGTACTTC. Residues: CASSGAGAGSYEQYF. Filled out from reference TRBV7-2 and TRBJ2-7, the complete variable domain reads GAGVSQSPSNKVTEKGKDVELRCDPISGHTALYWYRQSLGQGLEFLIYFQGNSAPDKSGLPSDRFSAERTGGSVSTLTIQRTQQEDSAVYLCASSGAGAGSYEQYFGPGTRLTVT.

This clonotype was seen a few times. The chain recombines TRBV3-1 with TRBJ2-4; D might be TRBD2 (5 bases). The CDR3 has 14 amino acids. Germline loops: CDR1 LGHDT, CDR2 YNNKEL (reference sequence). Trimming left V 4 bases short and J 5 bases short, with 12 bases between. The CDR3 spells CASSPTLRENIQYF. CDR3 nucleotide sequence: TGTGCCAGCAGCCCCACACTGCGGGAAAACATTCAGTACTTC.

The chain links TRBV5-1 to TRBJ2-4; 8 bases line up with TRBD1. TRBJ2-7 explains the end of the DNA better; the J call may be wrong. This CDR3 has 13 amino acids. Germline lookup yields CDR1 SGHRS and CDR2 YFSETQ. The CDR3 nucleotides are TGCGCCAGCAGCATACAGGGGGTGAACGAGCAGTACTTC. Encoded protein: CASSIQGVNEQYF.

This clonotype was observed many times. The chain recombines TRBV3-1 with TRBJ1-2, with 9 bases that match TRBD1. Germline CDR1 and CDR2: LGHDT and YNNKEL (reference sequence). CDR3 length: 14 amino acids. J lost 2 bases, V lost 4 bases, and 2 bases had no gene match. CDR3 region: CASSPGTGNYGYTF. CDR3 DNA: TGTGCCAGCAGCCCCGGGACAGGGAACTATGGCTACACCTTC.

The chain joins TRBV12-3 or TRBV12-4 to TRBJ2-3; D assignment may be TRBD1 or TRBD2 (5 bases each). The ends were cut back, 6 bases at V and 6 bases at J, with 13 bases in the middle. The CDR3 is 13 residues long. The CDR3 bases are TGTGCCAGCAGCCCATCCTGGGGGGATACGCAGTATTTT. Translating gives CASSPSWGDTQYF.

Here the CDR3 DNA reads TGCGCCAGCAGCTTCTCCGGGACTAGCCTCACCGGGGAGCTGTTTTTT. Protein sequence: CASSFSGTSLTGELFF. The chain uses TRBV5-1 and TRBJ2-2; 9 nucleotides align to TRBD2. V lost 2 bases to trimming and J lost 4 bases; unmatched junction nucleotides: 6. CDR3 length: 16 amino acids. From germline, CDR1 is SGHRS and CDR2 YFSETQ.

The chain uses TRBV29-1 and TRBJ2-1, with D maybe TRBD2 (7 bases). V was pared by 5 bases and J by 0 bases, with 23 bases between. The CDR3 totals 18 residues. Germline lookup yields CDR1 SQVTM and CDR2 ANQGSEA. The CDR3 spells CSVRRGRRDWSSYNEQFF. The CDR3, as DNA: TGCAGCGTTAGGCGGGGGCGCAGGGATTGGAGCTCCTACAATGAGCAGTTCTTC.

V usage is TRBV27 and J usage is TRBJ1-2, with D possibly being TRBD1 (5 bases). Germline V gives CDR1 MNHEY, CDR2 SMNVEV (reference sequence). The germline V and J ends were trimmed by 5 bases and 4 bases, with 17 bases remaining between them. This CDR3 has 15 amino acids. The CDR3 loop reads CASSLRHGAFYGYTF. In nucleotides, the CDR3 is TGTGCCAGCAGTCTGCGACACGGGGCGTTCTATGGCTACACCTTC.

The chain uses TRBV20-1 and TRBJ1-6; D not resolved. The CDR3 loop spans 14 amino acids. Between the trimmed V and J ends, which lost 5 bases and 8 bases, there was a span of 16 bases. CDR1 is DFQATT, CDR2 SNEGSKA, per germline (reference sequence). Here the CDR3 DNA reads TGCAGTGCTTCACACATGACCCAAGATTCACCCCTCCACTTT. It is translated as CSASHMTQDSPLHF.